This entry features one TCR beta chain sequence. Some clones are missing from TCRdb's copy, which holds only in-frame ones; the method was immunoSEQ multiplex PCR. The sample shows about 26,000 clones, roughly nine tenths of them seen only once. The data are from a study of T cell changes during pregnancy in multiple sclerosis. V was pared by 7 bases and J by 0 bases, with 12 bases of the junction left unmatched. Germline assignment: CDR1 SNHLY and CDR2 FYNNEI. The CDR3 has 17 residues. The receptor comes from a female donor with multiple sclerosis, enrolled in a pregnancy study. The V gene is TRBV2, the J gene TRBJ1-5, with 7 bases lining up with TRBD1. Sample: CD8+ T cells from peripheral blood mononuclear cells, taken in the second trimester of pregnancy. In DNA form, the CDR3 reads TGTGCCAGCACAATAGACAGGGCCCGGAGTAGCAATCAGCCCCAGCATTTT. The encoded protein is CASTIDRARSSNQPQHF.